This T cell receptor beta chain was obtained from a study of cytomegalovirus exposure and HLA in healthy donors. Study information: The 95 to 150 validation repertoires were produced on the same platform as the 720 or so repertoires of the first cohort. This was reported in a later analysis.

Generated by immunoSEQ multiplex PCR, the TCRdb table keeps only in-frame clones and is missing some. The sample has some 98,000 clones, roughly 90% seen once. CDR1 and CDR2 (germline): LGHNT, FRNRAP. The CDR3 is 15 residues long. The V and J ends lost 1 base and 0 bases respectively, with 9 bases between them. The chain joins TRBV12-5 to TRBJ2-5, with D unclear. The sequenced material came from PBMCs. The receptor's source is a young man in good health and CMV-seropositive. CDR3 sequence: CASGLGGLYQETQYF. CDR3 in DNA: TGTGCTAGTGGTTTGGGCGGATTGTACCAAGAGACCCAGTACTTC.